What follows are 27 T cell receptor beta chains derived from one specimen sequenced in a study of shared clonotypes between healthy human individuals. Using immunoSEQ multiplex PCR, the repertoire was profiled, and TCRdb retains in-frame clones only, with some absent. The sample shows approximately 2.5 million clones, approximately 94% of them seen only once. The sample taken for sequencing was naive CD4+ T cells sorted from blood. Subset described: CD45RA+ positively selected. These receptors originate from a man aged 18 to 30 in good health.

This chain connects TRBV7-8 to TRBJ2-5; D is perhaps TRBD2 (5 bases). Trimming removed 5 bases from V and 0 bases from J, with 13 bases in between. Germline values: CDR1 SGHVS, CDR2 FQNEAQ. This CDR3 comprises 15 residues. The CDR3 coding sequence is TGTGCCAGCAGCCCCCTGACTACCAACCAAGAGACCCAGTACTTC. It yields the protein CASSPLTTNQETQYF.

V and J are TRBV27 and TRBJ2-6; the D is unclear. The CDR3 consists of 14 residues. V was cut by 6 bases and J by 4 bases, with 10 bases left in between. The germline V gene encodes CDR1 MNHEY and CDR2 SMNVEV (reference sequence). This CDR3 reads CASRALGGANVLTF. The DNA for the CDR3 is TGTGCCAGCAGGGCCTTGGGAGGGGCCAACGTCCTGACTTTC.

The chain is built from TRBV5-8 and TRBJ2-1, with 13 bases identical to TRBD2. V dropped 4 bases and J dropped 8; count of bases not matched to a gene: 12. This CDR3 comprises 17 residues. In germline, CDR1 is SGHTS, CDR2 YDEGEE. The CDR3 DNA is TGTGCCAGCAGCAGGGGACTAGCGGGGCCATTACTTGATGAGCAGTTCTTC. This encodes CASSRGLAGPLLDEQFF.

The chain combines TRBV6-1 with TRBJ1-1, with D tentatively TRBD1 (5 bases). The CDR3 loop spans 13 amino acids. CDR1 MNHNS and CDR2 SASEGT come from the germline V gene. Trimming shortened V by 8 bases and J by 0 bases, and 10 bases separated the two germline ends. The CDR3 spells CASRQSMNTEAFF. In DNA, the CDR3 is TGTGCCAGCCGACAGTCCATGAACACTGAAGCTTTCTTT.

CDR3 coding DNA: TGTGCCAGCAGCGTGAACTCTGGGGCCAACGTCCTGACTTTC. Its translation: CASSVNSGANVLTF. The genes are TRBV5-4 and TRBJ2-6, with D uncertain. CDR1 is SGHNT, CDR2 YYREEE, per germline (reference sequence). The germline V and J ends were trimmed by 4 bases and 0 bases, with 5 bases remaining between them. The CDR3 runs 14 residues.

The chain uses TRBV27 and TRBJ2-1; possibly TRBD2 for D (5 bases). Germline V gene sequence: CDR1 MNHEY, CDR2 SMNVEV (reference sequence). Trimming cost V 2 bases and J 7 bases, with 30 bases left between them. The CDR3 spans 20 residues. The CDR3 bases are TGTGCCAGCAGTTTAAGGCCCTCTAGGATCGGGCCGGGGTCTGGGAATGAGCAGTTCTTC. This sequence encodes CASSLRPSRIGPGSGNEQFF.

The genes are TRBV2 and TRBJ2-1; TRBD1 aligns across 10 bases. CDR3 length equals 15 residues. The germline V gene has CDR1 SNHLY and CDR2 FYNNEI. Germline trimming cut 5 bases from V and 5 bases from J; bases unmatched to any gene: 6. CDR3 in DNA: TGTGCCAGCAGTTCGGACAGGGGGTCGCACAATGAGCAGTTCTTC. It specifies CASSSDRGSHNEQFF. The whole variable domain, remainder taken from reference TRBV2 and TRBJ2-1, is EPEVTQTPSHQVTQMGQEVILRCVPISNHLYFYWYRQILGQKVEFLVSFYNNEISEKSEIFDDQFSVERPDGSNFTLKIRSTKLEDSAMYFCASSSDRGSHNEQFFGPGTRLTVL.

The rearrangement joins TRBV28 to TRBJ1-3, with 7 bases lining up with TRBD1. Germline V gene lookup returns CDR1 MDHEN and CDR2 SYDVKM. V shed 6 bases, J shed 0 bases, and the junction held 5 bases outside the gene matches. This CDR3 is built from 15 residues. The CDR3 sequence is CASSLTGSSGNTIYF. The CDR3 region has the DNA TGTGCCAGCAGCCTGACAGGGTCCTCTGGAAACACCATATATTTT.

The CDR3 nucleotides read TGTGCCAGCAGCCCAAACCAGTACAATGAGCAGTTCTTC. Protein product: CASSPNQYNEQFF. The V gene is TRBV7-2, the J gene TRBJ2-1; D unresolved. The CDR3 has 13 amino acids. CDR1 SGHTA and CDR2 FQGNSA come from the germline V gene. The ends were cut back, 5 bases at V and 4 bases at J, with 9 bases in the middle.

The rearrangement links TRBV11-2 to TRBJ1-3; D possibly corresponds to TRBD1 (5 bases). The CDR3 is made up of 19 amino acids. Germline lookup yields CDR1 SGHAT and CDR2 FQNNGV. V was clipped by 1 base and J by 4 bases, with 23 bases between them. CDR3 bases: TGTGCCAGCAGCTTAGTCGGGACCGCAAGGGACCTGCGCGGAAACACCATATATTTT. Protein: CASSLVGTARDLRGNTIYF.

V gene TRBV7-2 combines with J gene TRBJ2-1; possible D gene TRBD1, 5 bases. Per the germline V gene, CDR1 is SGHTA and CDR2 is FQGNSA. V lost 5 bases and J lost 6, with 11 bases in between. The CDR3 is made up of 13 amino acids. CDR3: CASSLMGLNEQFF. For the CDR3, the DNA is TGTGCCAGCAGCCTGATGGGGCTCAATGAGCAGTTCTTC.

This chain links TRBV2 with TRBJ2-5; D possibly uses TRBD1 or TRBD2 (5 bases each). V was shortened by 8 bases and J by 5 bases, with 15 bases between the two germline ends. The CDR3 loop spans 13 amino acids. The germline V gene encodes CDR1 SNHLY and CDR2 FYNNEI. The CDR3 bases are TGTGCCAGCTCGGGACCGGGTGGGGAGACCCAGTACTTC. This gives the protein CASSGPGGETQYF.

The V call is TRBV10-2, the J call TRBJ2-5; 11 bases agree with TRBD2. The CDR3 consists of 15 residues. Germline loops: CDR1 WSHSY, CDR2 SAAADI. V dropped 6 bases and J dropped 1; count of bases not matched to a gene: 4. The CDR3 reads CASSHSGGVQETQYF. The CDR3 bases are TGCGCCAGCAGCCATAGCGGGGGGGTCCAAGAGACCCAGTACTTC.

The chain carries TRBV7-9 and TRBJ1-5; D is unclear. CDR1 and CDR2 from the germline V gene are SEHNR and FQNEAQ (reference sequence). The V end lost 5 bases, the J end lost 6 bases, and 8 bases lay between the germline ends. The length of the CDR3 is 12 residues. The DNA for the CDR3 is TGTGCCAGCAGCATTCAAGGTCAGCCCCAGCATTTT. It yields the protein CASSIQGQPQHF.

Note on this clone: Other nucleotide sequences from this sample produce the same CDR3. This sequence joins TRBV11-2 and TRBJ1-6, with D perhaps matching TRBD1 (6 bases). Germline-derived CDR1 and CDR2 are SGHAT and FQNNGV. Trimming removed 1 base from V and 7 bases from J, with 11 bases in between. This CDR3 contains 15 residues. The chain's CDR3 is CASSLVDSQNSPLHF. The CDR3 region has the DNA TGTGCCAGCAGCTTAGTGGACAGCCAGAATTCACCCCTCCACTTT.

The chain links TRBV2 to TRBJ1-4; a weak D match, TRBD1 (5 bases). Deletions cut 7 bases from V and 4 bases from J, with 16 bases between. The CDR3 length is 15 residues. Germline values: CDR1 SNHLY, CDR2 FYNNEI. DNA for the CDR3: TGTGCCAGCACAAACCAGGGAGGGCGTAATGAAAAACTGTTTTTT. It specifies CASTNQGGRNEKLFF.

The V gene is TRBV25-1, the J gene TRBJ2-2, with a weak D call TRBD2 (5 bases). The germline V and J ends were trimmed by 2 bases and 1 base, with 8 bases remaining between them. CDR1 MGHDK and CDR2 SYGVNS come from the germline V gene. The length of the CDR3 is 15 residues. The CDR3 DNA is TGTGCCAGCAGTGAAGGACTGGGGAACACCGGGGAGCTGTTTTTT. It specifies CASSEGLGNTGELFF.

This clone has a single count. The chain employs TRBV6-1 and TRBJ1-4; D uncertain. The CDR3 runs 12 residues. Germline V CDR1 and CDR2: MNHNS, SASEGT. The V gene lost 8 bases and the J gene lost 0 bases, with 4 bases spanning the gap. Here the CDR3 DNA reads TGTGCCAGCGAGGCAACTAATGAAAAACTGTTTTTT. Translation gives CASEATNEKLFF.

The chain combines TRBV11-3 with TRBJ1-1; D perhaps matches TRBD1 (6 bases). V was cut by 4 bases and J by 4 bases, with 13 bases left in between. CDR3 length: 14 amino acids. In germline, CDR1 is SGHNT, CDR2 YENEEA. CDR3 sequence reads: CASSSQGLGTEAFF. CDR3 nucleotides: TGTGCCAGCAGCTCGCAGGGGCTCGGCACTGAAGCTTTCTTT.

This sequence joins TRBV11-2 and TRBJ2-5; no firm D call. The CDR3 is 13 amino acids. Germline V lookup: CDR1 SGHAT, CDR2 FQNNGV. V lost 2 bases and J lost 2, with 6 bases in between. The chain's CDR3 is CASSLPSQETQYF. The CDR3 nucleotides read TGTGCCAGCAGCTTACCCAGTCAAGAGACCCAGTACTTC.

The chain recombines TRBV13 with TRBJ2-7; TRBD2 matches at 8 bases. J gave up 0 bases and V 6 bases, and 4 bases lay outside the gene matches. There are 14 residues in the CDR3. Germline loops: CDR1 PRHDT, CDR2 FYEKMQ (reference sequence). DNA for the CDR3: TGTGCCAGCAGGGTTAGCGGGGCCTCCTACGAGCAGTACTTC. Translation gives CASRVSGASYEQYF. The whole variable domain, filled in from reference TRBV13 and TRBJ2-7, reads AAGVIQSPRHLIKEKRETATLKCYPIPRHDTVYWYQQGPGQDPQFLISFYEKMQSDKGSIPDRFSAQQFSDYHSELNMSSLELGDSALYFCASRVSGASYEQYFGPGTRLTVT.

The chain is built from TRBV5-1 and TRBJ2-5, with 13 positions matching TRBD2. CDR3 length: 16 amino acids. The germline V gene has CDR1 SGHRS and CDR2 YFSETQ. Losses at the gene ends were 4 bases for V and 5 bases for J; bases not matched to a gene: 8. In nucleotides, the CDR3 is TGCGCCAGCAGCAAAGGACTAGCGGGGGCCGGGGAGACCCAGTACTTC. This translates into CASSKGLAGAGETQYF.

The CDR3 nucleotides read TGCGCCAGCAGAGACCTCGAGTTTAGCACAGATACGCAGTATTTT. Translating gives CASRDLEFSTDTQYF. The rearrangement uses TRBV10-2 and TRBJ2-3; D is unresolved. CDR1 is WSHSY, CDR2 SAAADI, per germline. The CDR3 length is 15 residues. Between the trimmed V and J ends, which lost 6 bases and 0 bases, there was a span of 13 bases.

The chain employs TRBV2 and TRBJ1-2, with D maybe TRBD1 (6 bases). CDR1 and CDR2 (germline): SNHLY, FYNNEI. There are 15 residues in the CDR3. V shed 8 bases and J shed 7 bases, with 23 bases lying between them. The CDR3 protein is CASSIVNRDSGGYTF. The CDR3 nucleotides are TGTGCCAGCTCCATAGTAAACAGGGATTCGGGTGGCTACACCTTC.

This clone was observed a single time. The gene calls are TRBV5-6 and TRBJ2-1; the D is unclear. V lost 0 bases and J lost 14, with 9 bases in between. The CDR3 covers 11 residues. Germline V gives CDR1 SGHDT, CDR2 YYEEEE. The CDR3 DNA reads as TGTGCCAGCAGCTTGGTAGGAGCAAAGTTCTTC. Translating it yields CASSLVGAKFF.

This chain links TRBV7-8 with TRBJ2-7, with 9 bases lining up with TRBD1. Germline values: CDR1 SGHVS, CDR2 FQNEAQ. V shed 5 bases and J 2 bases; nucleotides not matched to a gene: 10. The CDR3 length is 16 residues. The CDR3 reads CASSPLKWTGAYEQYF. The CDR3 nucleotides read TGTGCCAGCAGCCCTCTAAAATGGACAGGGGCCTACGAGCAGTACTTC.

V is TRBV18 and J is TRBJ1-3, with unresolved D. Trimming took off 5 bases at V and 0 bases at J, with 2 bases between the two ends. The CDR3 contains 12 residues. Germline V gene data show CDR1 as KGHSH and CDR2 as LQKENI. CDR3 region: CASSASGNTIYF. CDR3 sequence (DNA): TGTGCCAGCTCAGCCTCTGGAAACACCATATATTTT.